This paragraph covers one T cell receptor (beta chain) sequence. TCRdb used MiXCR to reprocess the 5' RACE reads, holding one entry per CDR3 protein. The sample lists approximately 64,000 distinct CDR3 sequences, around 4.7% occurring once. The record originates from a study of early T cells in non-severe SARS-CoV-2 infection. The sample was whole blood. The TCR originated in an adult who was a healthcare worker with PCR-confirmed SARS-CoV-2 infection or an uninfected control (not recorded which).

CDR3 loop: CASSLLGGRDTQYF. The CDR3 bases are TGTGCCAGCAGCTTATTAGGGGGAAGGGATACGCAGTATTTT. The rearrangement joins TRBV7-9 to TRBJ2-3; perhaps TRBD1 as D (6 bases). The CDR3 extends over 14 amino acids. Germline V gene lookup returns CDR1 SEHNR and CDR2 FQNEAQ (reference sequence). Trimming stripped 2 bases from V and 6 bases from J, with 12 bases between. The full variable domain, with the rest looked up from reference TRBV7-9 and TRBJ2-3, is DTGVSQNPRHKITKRGQNVTFRCDPISEHNRLYWYRQTLGQGPEFLTYFQNEAQLEKSRLLSDRFSAERPKGSFSTLEIQRTEQGDSAMYLCASSLLGGRDTQYFGPGTRLTVL.